What follows is one T cell receptor beta chain and its context. The data stem from a study of cytomegalovirus exposure and HLA in healthy donors. As for the study in general: Falling in the Caucasian-associated ancestry cluster were roughly 80% of under 500 genotyped donors.

The PCR employed 60 Vbeta primers together with 13 Jbeta primers. Sequenced by immunoSEQ multiplex PCR; TCRdb stores in-frame clones only, minus some. The sample holds about 140,000 clones, 70% seen once. Healthy individuals who donated bone marrow served as the donors. The CDR3 is made up of 14 amino acids. CDR1 is SGHAT and CDR2 is FQNNGV in the germline V gene. V gave up 5 bases and J gave up 3 bases, with 14 bases separating them. This TCR derives from a woman aged 25-40 years in good health and CMV-seronegative. The sample was PBMCs. V and J are TRBV11-2 and TRBJ2-7; possibly TRBD2 for D (6 bases). The chain's CDR3 is CASSLGTRYYEQYF. The CDR3 nucleotides are TGTGCCAGCAGCCTCGGGACTCGATACTACGAGCAGTACTTC.